What follows is one T cell receptor beta chain and its context. This entry is derived from a study of cytomegalovirus exposure and HLA in healthy donors. CDR3 length: 15 amino acids. V lost 5 bases and J lost 2; bases outside the gene matches: 7. Germline CDR1 SGHTA, CDR2 FQGTGA. Primers for the PCR totalled 60 Vbeta and 13 Jbeta. TCRdb keeps only in-frame clones here, not all; method: immunoSEQ multiplex PCR. The sample holds tens of thousands of clones. The material sequenced was PBMCs. The chain recombines TRBV7-3 with TRBJ2-3; TRBD2 aligns across 7 bases. The sequence was collected from a middle-aged woman in good health and CMV-seropositive. CDR3 residues: CASSPGTMITDTQYF. The CDR3 nucleotides read TGTGCCAGCAGCCCTGGGACTATGATCACAGATACGCAGTATTTT.